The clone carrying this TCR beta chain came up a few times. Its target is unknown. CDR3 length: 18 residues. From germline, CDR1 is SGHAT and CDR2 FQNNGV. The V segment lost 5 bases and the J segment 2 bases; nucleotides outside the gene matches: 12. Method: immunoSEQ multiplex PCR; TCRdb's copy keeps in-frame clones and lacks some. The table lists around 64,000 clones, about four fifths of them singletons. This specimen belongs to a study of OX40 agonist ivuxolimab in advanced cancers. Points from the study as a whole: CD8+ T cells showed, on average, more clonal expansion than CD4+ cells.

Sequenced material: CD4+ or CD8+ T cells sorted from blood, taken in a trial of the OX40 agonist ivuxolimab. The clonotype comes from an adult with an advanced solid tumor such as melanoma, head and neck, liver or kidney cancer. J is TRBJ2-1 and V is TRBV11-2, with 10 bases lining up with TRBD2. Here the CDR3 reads CASSNPARTSGTYNEQFF. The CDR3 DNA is TGTGCCAGCAGCAACCCCGCCAGGACTAGCGGCACCTACAATGAGCAGTTCTTC.